The T cell receptor (beta chain) under discussion was sequenced for a study of PD-1 blockade in classical Hodgkin lymphoma. The study's findings and limits: Repertoire difference causes, possibly disease activity or prior therapy, remain undefined. Relative to healthy donors, newly diagnosed patients reportedly had lower baseline TCR diversity, which was reported as lower still in relapsed/refractory patients.

The CDR3 length is 15 residues. V lost 2 bases and J lost 6; bases outside the gene matches: 7. Looked up from germline, CDR1 is MDHEN and CDR2 is SYDVKM. The data were produced by immunoSEQ multiplex PCR, yet TCRdb's version contains in-frame clones alone and is incomplete. Found here are fewer than 8,500 clones, 78% of them singletons; the top ten hold roughly 8.7%. This clone showed up just once. Antigen: not known. Time point indicated: newly diagnosed, previously untreated cHL patient sample. The authors used newly diagnosed, untreated classical Hodgkin lymphoma PBMCs as comparison. The chain combines TRBV28 with TRBJ2-7; TRBD1 agrees at 10 bases. Specimen: peripheral blood mononuclear cells (PBMCs). This TCR came from a human donor with classical Hodgkin lymphoma. The CDR3 DNA follows: TGTGCCAGCAGTTTAGGGACAGGGGATTTGGTCGAGCAGTACTTC. Encoded protein: CASSLGTGDLVEQYF.